The clone carrying this T cell receptor beta chain was detected ten times or more. What it binds is unknown. 5'RACE generated cDNA with 10-nucleotide random UMIs. MiXCR, applied by TCRdb to the 5' RACE reads, yields one record per CDR3 protein. The data show 90,000 to 100,000 distinct CDR3 sequences, 3.5% seen once. These data come from a study of neurological immune-mediated disorders. Study-level information: Relapsing-remitting forms accounted for about 90% of the 34 multiple sclerosis patients and secondary progressive forms for 3. Study outcomes and limitations: CDR3 amino acid sequences found in expanded clones were never shared across subjects, suggesting private repertoires in all groups.

Unsorted libraries were generated from 2 million PBMCs. These cells had been stored in RNAlater at -80 C. Germline V gives CDR1 SGHDT, CDR2 YYEEEE. The CDR3 is made up of 13 amino acids. J lost 7 bases, V lost 9 bases, and 8 bases had no gene match. Sequences were obtained from PBMCs. This sequence joins TRBV5-6 and TRBJ2-1, with TRBD2 matching over 9 bases. This sequence originates from a woman aged 18-35 years with multiple sclerosis. The DNA of the CDR3 is TGTGCCACCCGGCGGGGGGGGCGTAATGAGCAGTTCTTC. Translation gives CATRRGGRNEQFF.